Listed here are 26 T cell receptor beta chains from one sample, sequenced in a study of blood T cell repertoires in COVID-19. Sequencing used immunoSEQ multiplex PCR; TCRdb keeps in-frame clones, though not all of them. In the table there are some 150,000 clones, 70% to 80% of which are singletons. The material sequenced was peripheral blood. The source of these receptors is a woman aged 65 to 85 with COVID-19, enrolled during active disease.

The chain carries TRBV5-1 and TRBJ2-3; TRBD2 agrees at 7 bases. The V gene's germline CDR1 is SGHRS and CDR2 YFSETQ. The CDR3 extends over 15 amino acids. The trim removed 3 bases at V and 0 bases at J, leaving 4 bases unmatched. CDR3 sequence: CASSSAGPSTDTQYF. The CDR3 DNA follows: TGCGCCAGCAGCTCAGCGGGGCCTAGCACAGATACGCAGTATTTT. The full variable domain, with the rest looked up from reference TRBV5-1 and TRBJ2-3, is KAGVTQTPRYLIKTRGQQVTLSCSPISGHRSVSWYQQTPGQGLQFLFEYFSETQRNKGNFPGRFSGRQFSNSRSEMNVSTLELGDSALYLCASSSAGPSTDTQYFGPGTRLTVL.

The chain recombines TRBV7-2 with TRBJ1-1; 7 bases match TRBD1. The CDR3 loop spans 14 amino acids. The V gene end was trimmed by 5 bases and the J gene end by 4 bases; junction bases not matched to a gene: 7. Looked up from germline, CDR1 is SGHTA and CDR2 is FQGNSA. CDR3 residues: CASSLGQPATEAFF. In DNA form, the CDR3 reads TGTGCCAGCAGCCTGGGACAGCCGGCCACTGAAGCTTTCTTT.

The genes are TRBV3-1 (or the pseudogene TRBV3-2) and TRBJ2-7, with 8 bases that match TRBD1. CDR3 length: 14 residues. The germline CDR1 and CDR2 sequences are LGHDT and YNNKEL (reference sequence). Germline trimming cut 4 bases from V and 2 bases from J; bases unmatched to any gene: 4. The CDR3 DNA reads TGTGCCAGCAGCCTCTGGGACAGGACCTACGAGCAGTACTTC. Translated, it gives CASSLWDRTYEQYF.

Here the CDR3 DNA reads TGTGCCAGCAGCGTCAAAGGGGTGGCTCAGCCCCAGCATTTT. It translates to CASSVKGVAQPQHF. The chain uses TRBV9 and TRBJ1-5, with D possibly being TRBD1 (5 bases). Germline CDR1 reads SGDLS; CDR2 reads YYNGEE. The CDR3 spans 14 residues. Trimming left V 2 bases short and J 6 bases short, with 12 bases between.

The rearrangement joins TRBV2 to TRBJ1-6; 7 bases fit TRBD1. The CDR3 has 13 residues. Trimming at V came to 8 bases and at J to 10 bases, leaving 8 bases not matched to a gene. Germline V gives CDR1 SNHLY, CDR2 FYNNEI. In DNA, the CDR3 is TGTGCCAGCGGGGGACAGAGTCGATCACCCCTCCACTTT. Its protein is CASGGQSRSPLHF.

The rearrangement joins TRBV5-4 to TRBJ1-1; possibly TRBD1 for D (6 bases). Trimming cost V 4 bases and J 4 bases, with 20 bases left between them. The length of the CDR3 is 16 residues. Germline loops: CDR1 SGHNT, CDR2 YYREEE (reference sequence). CDR3: CASSKNTGIVGTEAFF. Here the CDR3 DNA reads TGTGCCAGCAGCAAAAATACAGGGATCGTCGGCACTGAAGCTTTCTTT.

The genes are TRBV9 and TRBJ2-3, with D uncertain. The CDR3 consists of 14 residues. V was shortened by 0 bases and J by 0 bases, with 5 bases between the two germline ends. Germline CDR1 SGDLS, CDR2 YYNGEE. CDR3 coding DNA: TGTGCCAGCAGCGTAGCTCTTAGCACAGATACGCAGTATTTT. Its translation: CASSVALSTDTQYF.

The CDR3 nucleotides are TGTGCCAGCAGCACGCGGGGGGGCGAAGATACGCAGTATTTT. Its translation is CASSTRGGEDTQYF. The chain links TRBV7-2 to TRBJ2-3; 9 bases are shared with TRBD2. After removal of 5 bases from V and 5 bases from J, the junction contained 5 bases not matched to a gene. The germline gives CDR1 SGHTA, CDR2 FQGNSA. CDR3 length equals 14 residues.

The chain couples TRBV7-2 to TRBJ1-2; 10 bases are a match to TRBD1. V shed 5 bases and J 8 bases; nucleotides not matched to a gene: 8. Per germline, CDR1 SGHTA and CDR2 FQGNSA. This CDR3 comprises 14 residues. In DNA form, the CDR3 reads TGTGCCAGCAGCCCCGACAGGGGGCGGAGGGGCTACACCTTC. It specifies CASSPDRGRRGYTF.

V gene TRBV7-9 combines with J gene TRBJ2-2, with 7 bases that match TRBD2. With V trimmed by 5 bases and J by 7 bases, 10 bases remained unmatched. This CDR3 comprises 15 residues. CDR1 and CDR2 from the germline V gene are SEHNR and FQNEAQ (reference sequence). The CDR3 reads CASSQMGLPGGELFF. The CDR3 region has the DNA TGTGCCAGCAGCCAGATGGGACTACCGGGCGGGGAGCTGTTTTTT.

The rearrangement uses TRBV11-2 and TRBJ2-1, with 8 nucleotides matching TRBD2. The CDR3 totals 15 residues. V lost 7 bases to trimming and J lost 2 bases; unmatched junction nucleotides: 7. CDR1 SGHAT and CDR2 FQNNGV come from the germline V gene. DNA of the CDR3: TGTGCCAGCACCCCACCCGGGGGGGCCTACAATGAGCAGTTCTTC. Protein: CASTPPGGAYNEQFF.

V and J are TRBV19 and TRBJ1-3; D not resolved. V lost 8 bases and J 4 bases, leaving 12 bases between the germline ends. The CDR3 is 13 amino acids. The V gene's germline CDR1 is LNHDA and CDR2 SQIVND (reference sequence). This CDR3 is CASERGLGNTIYF. CDR3 nucleotide sequence: TGTGCCAGTGAACGGGGTTTGGGAAACACCATATATTTT.

The chain uses TRBV10-3 and TRBJ2-5; D call uncertain. The CDR3 covers 13 residues. Germline CDR1 and CDR2: ENHRY and SYGVKD. The V gene lost 7 bases and the J gene lost 7 bases, with 16 bases spanning the gap. CDR3 coding DNA: TGTGCCATCACCGAGGCCAGTTTGGGGACCCAGTACTTC. Protein sequence: CAITEASLGTQYF.

This rearrangement joins TRBV15 to TRBJ1-4; 8 nucleotides match TRBD1. Germline V CDR1 and CDR2: LNHNV, YYDKDF (reference sequence). The CDR3 contains 15 residues. The trim removed 3 bases at V and 6 bases at J, leaving 6 bases unmatched. The CDR3 sequence is CATSSQGAPDEKLFF. The CDR3 DNA reads as TGTGCCACCAGCAGTCAGGGGGCGCCGGATGAAAAACTGTTTTTT.

The rearrangement uses TRBV30 and TRBJ1-2; TRBD1 matches at 8 bases. The CDR3 length is 16 residues. The germline gives CDR1 GTSNPN, CDR2 SVGIG (reference sequence). V lost 2 bases, J lost 2 bases, and 10 bases stayed unmatched. CDR3 in amino acids: CAWSPAGGSGNYGYTF. The CDR3, as DNA: TGTGCCTGGAGTCCCGCAGGGGGCTCTGGAAACTATGGCTACACCTTC.

For this clone: The junction does not match germline at one end; this may be a read error. This rearrangement joins TRBV6-1 to TRBJ1-6; D is unclear. The CDR3 is 15 residues long. Germline V gives CDR1 MNHNS, CDR2 SASEGT. The CDR3 nucleotides read TGTGCCAGCACTGAATCGAGCTCCTATAATTCACCCCTCCACTTT. Protein product: CASTESSSYNSPLHF.

The CDR3 loop is CSASLFGTGTEAFF. The CDR3 bases are TGCAGTGCTAGTCTCTTCGGGACAGGTACTGAAGCTTTCTTT. This chain uses TRBV20-1 with TRBJ1-1; 8 positions agree with TRBD1. Germline V CDR1 and CDR2: DFQATT, SNEGSKA (reference sequence). This CDR3 spans 14 amino acids. The V segment lost 3 bases and the J segment 5 bases; nucleotides outside the gene matches: 8.

CDR3 sequence: CASSPVRGGPQHF. CDR3 coding DNA: TGTGCCAGCAGCCCGGTCCGAGGAGGGCCCCAGCATTTT. The chain joins TRBV3-1 (or the pseudogene TRBV3-2) to TRBJ1-5; D not certain. Germline V lookup: CDR1 LGHDT, CDR2 YNNKEL (reference sequence). CDR3 size: 13 residues. The ends were cut back, 4 bases at V and 9 bases at J, with 13 bases in the middle.

The chain recombines TRBV21-1 with TRBJ1-5. TRBV21-1 is a recognized pseudogene. The CDR3 loop spans 10 amino acids. The CDR3 sequence: CASRGGPQHF. For the CDR3, the DNA is TGTGCCAGCAGGGGGGGTCCCCAGCATTTT.

The chain recombines TRBV15 with TRBJ2-3; 7 bases agree with TRBD2. V was clipped by 1 base and J by 2 bases; unmatched bases: 9. Per the germline V gene, CDR1 is LNHNV and CDR2 is YYDKDF (reference sequence). The CDR3 consists of 17 residues. The CDR3 loop is CATSRARASGLTDTQYF. As DNA, the CDR3 is TGTGCCACCAGCAGAGCGCGCGCTAGCGGACTCACAGATACGCAGTATTTT.

This rearrangement joins TRBV19 to TRBJ1-4; tentative D call: TRBD1 (6 bases). Trimming took 4 bases from V and 5 from J, leaving 11 bases between them. The germline gives CDR1 LNHDA, CDR2 SQIVND (reference sequence). The CDR3 has 14 amino acids. The DNA of the CDR3 is TGTGCCAGTAGTACTCCAACAGGGAATGAAAAACTGTTTTTT. Translation: CASSTPTGNEKLFF.

Comment on this clone: The germline gene is not matched at one end of the junction; a read error may be the cause. The V call is TRBV5-1, the J call TRBJ2-1; a possible D gene is TRBD2 (5 bases). The CDR3 runs to 16 residues. Germline CDR1 reads SGHRS; CDR2 reads YFSETQ. CDR3: CASSLAPRGTYNEQFF. CDR3 DNA: TGCGCCAGCAGTTTGGCCCCCCGGGGAACCTACAATGAGCAGTTCTTC. Filled out from reference TRBV5-1 and TRBJ2-1, the complete variable domain reads KAGVTQTPRYLIKTRGQQVTLSCSPISGHRSVSWYQQTPGQGLQFLFEYFSETQRNKGNFPGRFSGRQFSNSRSEMNVSTLELGDSALYLCASSLAPRGTYNEQFFGPGTRLTVL.

The genes are TRBV2 and TRBJ1-2; the D gene is possibly TRBD1 (6 bases). The CDR3 length is 13 residues. V dropped 8 bases and J dropped 1 base, with 11 bases sitting between them. The germline CDR1 and CDR2 sequences are SNHLY and FYNNEI. The CDR3 bases are TGTGCCAGCCGGCCGGACAGTAACTATGGCTACACCTTC. It encodes CASRPDSNYGYTF.

The rearrangement links TRBV6-5 to TRBJ1-1; 8 positions match TRBD1. J lost 3 bases, V lost 2 bases, and 5 bases had no gene match. Germline CDR1 and CDR2: MNHEY and SVGAGI. There are 15 residues in the CDR3. The CDR3 DNA reads as TGTGCCAGCAGTTACCGGCAGGGGGCTGACACTGAAGCTTTCTTT. Translated: CASSYRQGADTEAFF.

The chain carries TRBV3-1 (or the pseudogene TRBV3-2) and TRBJ1-1, with unresolved D. CDR1 is LGHDT and CDR2 is YNNKEL in the germline V gene (reference sequence). The CDR3 extends over 13 amino acids. V was clipped by 4 bases and J by 3 bases, with 9 bases between them. CDR3 amino acids: CASSPGWDTEAFF. The CDR3 nucleotides read TGTGCCAGCAGCCCAGGATGGGACACTGAAGCTTTCTTT.

The V gene is TRBV5-4, the J gene TRBJ2-3; 12 positions match TRBD2. This CDR3 contains 16 residues. Germline CDR1 is SGHNT and CDR2 is YYREEE (reference sequence). After removal of 4 bases from V and 2 bases from J, the junction contained 5 bases not matched to a gene. DNA for the CDR3: TGTGCCAGCAGCACCCGGACTAGCGGGACCACAGATACGCAGTATTTT. Its protein is CASSTRTSGTTDTQYF.